This T cell receptor (beta chain) was identified in a study of blood T cell repertoires in COVID-19. CDR3 length: 13 residues. V lost 6 bases and J lost 4, with 12 bases in between. Authors' methods: How many nucleated cells were present was estimated from reference gene primer amplification. Profiling relied on immunoSEQ multiplex PCR, and the TCRdb table lists in-frame clones only, not all of them. V, J and clone size reflect that table, while D and trimming were determined from the DNA. The data contain under 200,000 clones, roughly 90% of them singletons. J is TRBJ1-1 and V is TRBV12-3 or TRBV12-4; tentative D call: TRBD1 (6 bases). The sample comprised peripheral blood. The receptor was isolated from a man aged 18 to 35 with active or convalescent COVID-19. CDR3 bases: TGTGCCAGCAGGACCAGGGGCCTCACTGAAGCTTTCTTT. This sequence encodes CASRTRGLTEAFF.